This T cell receptor (beta chain) came from a study of post-analysis software for immune sequencing data. General observations from the study: There were five TRBV segments more frequent in patients than controls, and TRBV5-6, TRBV5-1 and TRBV20-1 were among them. When the samples were clustered directly with F measure, those that had been prepared in the same batch showed strong co-clustering.

This CDR3 comprises 15 residues. Germline V gene data show CDR1 as SGHTA and CDR2 as FQGNSA. The germline V and J ends were trimmed by 4 bases and 8 bases, with 15 bases remaining between them. Notes on this clonotype: Antigen unknown.

Unique-molecular-identifier-tagged TCR beta cDNA libraries were used. TCRdb reprocessed the PCR reads via MiXCR and lists one record per CDR3 protein. The sample carries 740,000 or so distinct CDR3 sequences, approximately 53% recorded once. Sequencing used blood. This TCR was sampled from a girl aged 10 to 17 with multiple sclerosis. This chain joins TRBV7-2 and TRBJ1-6; D is possibly TRBD1 (5 bases). The CDR3: CASSSGGEGYSPLHF. The CDR3 bases are TGTGCCAGCAGCTCCGGAGGTGAGGGGTATTCACCCCTCCACTTT.